One T cell receptor beta chain is described in this entry. The antigen is undetermined. The data are from a study of blood T cells in healthy people across ages. With a J-beta primer mix and a sample-barcoded 5' primer, a second PCR ran about 7 to 11 cycles. MiXCR, applied by TCRdb to the 5' RACE reads, yields one record per CDR3 protein. The sample contains about 1,400,000 distinct CDR3 sequences, around 39% of which appear only once. This CDR3 spans 16 amino acids. Per germline, CDR1 SNHLY and CDR2 FYNNEI. Trimming took 1 base from V and 8 from J; bases not matched to a gene: 8. Overall study results and limits: Strong correlation was found linking TCR beta diversity to naive T cell percentage. CMV status of donors was unknown, possibly confounding expanded clonotype changes.

The sequence derives from a woman aged 18 to 35 in good health. This sequence joins TRBV2 and TRBJ2-1; 10 nucleotides match TRBD1. The sequencing sample was made of blood. For the CDR3, the DNA is TGTGCCAGCAGTGAAGTTGGGACAGGGGTTATCGATGAGCAGTTCTTC. This encodes CASSEVGTGVIDEQFF.